This T cell receptor (beta chain) stems from a study of radiotherapy plus CTLA-4 blockade in lung cancer (dated by TCRdb to between 2018 and 2020). Notes on the research overall: Among the enrolled patients, about 19% had an objective response, and 31% reached disease control.

The investigation overall reported the following: TCR clones derived from tumors expanded in peripheral blood after treatment with radiotherapy and ipilimumab. The strongest predictors of response were reported to be early dynamic shifts in blood T cell clones along with a rise in serum interferon-beta following radiation.

Focal radiation therapy combined with CTLA-4 blockade (ipilimumab) was tested in patients with chemo-refractory metastatic non-small-cell lung cancer. The junction carries 8 bases between V and J, which are trimmed by 2 bases and 3 bases respectively. There are 14 amino acids in the CDR3, from cysteine to phenylalanine inclusive. CDR3 DNA is the only sequence kept; it has 42 bases, read in frame from the first base. CDR1 MDHEN and CDR2 SYDVKM are derived from the germline V gene. The library was generated by the immunoSEQ multiplex PCR assay. TCRdb stores this immuneACCESS table with in-frame sequences only. Part of the clones is absent; in the studies checked, under half of the shortfall reflects unresolved V genes, and no reason is known for the rest. Across this sample there are about 53,000 clones, with 84% seen only once. The ten biggest clones cover roughly 4.9% of the sample. Regarding this clone: What antigen it recognizes has not been identified. Nothing much larger sits one base from this clone, and base qualities are not available.

The chain employs TRBV28 and TRBJ1-5, with TRBD1 tentatively as D gene (5 bases match). This material consisted of peripheral blood, taken from a patient treated with radiotherapy plus ipilimumab. The sequence was collected from a human donor with non-small cell lung cancer whose response to radiotherapy plus ipilimumab could not be evaluated. CDR3 reads: CASSLTRDNQPQHF. The DNA sequence follows: TGTGCCAGCAGTTTAACCAGGGACAATCAGCCCCAGCATTTT.